This T cell receptor (beta chain) emerged from a study of blood T cell repertoires in COVID-19. On the study more broadly: Donors in the United States, Italy and Spain gave samples during acute or convalescent COVID-19.

Participant-reported clinical history was the basis for cohort assignment. Germline CDR1 and CDR2: SGHRS and YFSETQ. There are 16 residues in the CDR3. Trimming took off 2 bases at V and 5 bases at J, with 14 bases between the two ends. The method was immunoSEQ multiplex PCR; TCRdb's version includes in-frame clones alone and lacks a portion of them. The sample yields some 200,000 clones, 86% seen once. The chain links TRBV5-1 to TRBJ1-6; D unclear. The material sequenced was PBMCs or T cells enriched from blood (not recorded which). The origin of this receptor is a woman aged 45-65 years in a cohort exposed to, infected with or recovered from COVID-19 (not recorded which). CDR3 nucleotide sequence: TGCGCCAGCAGCTTACAACCTTCAGTCGATAATTCACCCCTCCACTTT. It is translated as CASSLQPSVDNSPLHF.